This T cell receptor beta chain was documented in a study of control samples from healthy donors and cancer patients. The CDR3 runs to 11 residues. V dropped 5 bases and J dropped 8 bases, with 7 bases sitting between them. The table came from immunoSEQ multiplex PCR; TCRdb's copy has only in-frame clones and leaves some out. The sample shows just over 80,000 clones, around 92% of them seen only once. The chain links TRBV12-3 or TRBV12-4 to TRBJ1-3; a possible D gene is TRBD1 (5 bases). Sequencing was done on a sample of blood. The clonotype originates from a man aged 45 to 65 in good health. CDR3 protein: CASSTGDTIYF. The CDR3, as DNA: TGTGCCAGCAGTACGGGGGACACCATATATTTT.